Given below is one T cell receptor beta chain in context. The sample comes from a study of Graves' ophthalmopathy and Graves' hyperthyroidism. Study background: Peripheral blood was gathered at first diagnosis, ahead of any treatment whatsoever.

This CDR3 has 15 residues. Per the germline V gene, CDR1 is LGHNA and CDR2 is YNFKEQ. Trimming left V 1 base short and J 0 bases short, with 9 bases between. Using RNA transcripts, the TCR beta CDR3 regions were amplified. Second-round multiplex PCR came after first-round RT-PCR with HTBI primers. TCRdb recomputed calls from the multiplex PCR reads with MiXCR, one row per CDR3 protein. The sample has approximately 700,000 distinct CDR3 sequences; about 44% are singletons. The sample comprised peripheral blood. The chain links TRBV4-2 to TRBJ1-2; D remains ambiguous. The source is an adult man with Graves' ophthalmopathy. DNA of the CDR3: TGTGCCAGCAGCCAAGGGGAGAGAACTAACTATGGCTACACCTTC. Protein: CASSQGERTNYGYTF.